The 18 T cell receptor beta chains presented below share a single source sample, sequenced in a study of PD-1 blockade in classical Hodgkin lymphoma. Patients all relapsed after autologous stem cell transplantation, and there was variation in brentuximab vedotin exposure. Using immunoSEQ multiplex PCR, the repertoire was profiled, and TCRdb retains in-frame clones only, with some absent. In the table there are fewer than 25,000 clones, approximately 90% of which are singletons. The sample here was peripheral blood mononuclear cells (PBMCs), taken before the second cycle of nivolumab. The receptors come from a human donor with classical Hodgkin lymphoma.

This clone has a single count. The gene calls are TRBV5-1 and TRBJ1-3; D is ambiguous. This CDR3 region has 15 residues. V was cut by 0 bases and J by 0 bases, with 7 bases left in between. CDR1 is SGHRS, CDR2 YFSETQ, per germline. CDR3 sequence (DNA): TGCGCCAGCAGCTTGGCGGCGGACTCTGGAAACACCATATATTTT. Protein: CASSLAADSGNTIYF.

V and J are TRBV5-1 and TRBJ1-5; a possible D gene is TRBD1 (5 bases). CDR1 and CDR2 (germline): SGHRS, YFSETQ. V lost 4 bases and J lost 3, with 11 bases in between. The CDR3 is 14 residues long. The CDR3 sequence: CASSPGDPNQPQHF. The CDR3, as DNA: TGCGCCAGCAGCCCGGGGGACCCCAATCAGCCCCAGCATTTT.

The rearrangement uses TRBV9 and TRBJ2-3; 11 positions agree with TRBD2. This CDR3 contains 16 residues. Germline CDR1 SGDLS, CDR2 YYNGEE. V lost 3 bases, J lost 0 bases, and 3 bases stayed unmatched. The CDR3 here is CASSDRLAGSTDTQYF. Here the CDR3 DNA reads TGTGCCAGCAGCGATCGACTAGCGGGAAGCACAGATACGCAGTATTTT.

A few counts support this clone. The chain couples TRBV5-1 to TRBJ1-6; tentatively, D is TRBD1 (5 bases). Trimming pared 1 base from V and 9 bases from J, leaving 11 bases between. This CDR3 is built from 14 residues. Per the germline V gene, CDR1 is SGHRS and CDR2 is YFSETQ. The CDR3 nucleotides are TGCGCCAGCAGCTTGCAGGGTGGAATTTCACCCCTCCACTTT. It codes for CASSLQGGISPLHF.

This clone is medium-sized (0.01 to 0.1%) within its sample. The chain joins TRBV29-1 to TRBJ1-2; D is unclear. The V end was cut by 4 bases, the J end by 4 bases, with 13 bases between. CDR1 and CDR2 from the germline V gene are SQVTM and ANQGSEA. The CDR3 length is 13 residues. The CDR3: CSVVGETAYGYTF. As DNA, the CDR3 is TGCAGCGTTGTCGGAGAAACTGCCTATGGCTACACCTTC.

The chain combines TRBV7-9 with TRBJ2-5; 7 nucleotides match TRBD2. Losses at the gene ends were 0 bases for V and 5 bases for J; bases not matched to a gene: 3. This CDR3 is built from 14 residues. The germline V gene has CDR1 SEHNR and CDR2 FQNEAQ (reference sequence). The chain's CDR3 is CASSLAGGLETQYF. CDR3 coding DNA: TGTGCCAGCAGCTTAGCGGGGGGGTTGGAGACCCAGTACTTC. Variable domain in full (rest from reference TRBV7-9 and TRBJ2-5): DTGVSQNPRHKITKRGQNVTFRCDPISEHNRLYWYRQTLGQGPEFLTYFQNEAQLEKSRLLSDRFSAERPKGSFSTLEIQRTEQGDSAMYLCASSLAGGLETQYFGPGTRLLVL.

This chain links TRBV9 with TRBJ2-6; D unclear. Germline V lookup: CDR1 SGDLS, CDR2 YYNGEE. Trimming took off 5 bases at V and 0 bases at J, with 6 bases between the two ends. This CDR3 has 14 residues. The CDR3 sequence is CASSKNSGANVLTF. The CDR3 nucleotides are TGTGCCAGCAGTAAGAACTCTGGGGCCAACGTCCTGACTTTC.

This chain links TRBV5-1 with TRBJ2-2; D may be TRBD1 (5 bases). The length of the CDR3 is 15 residues. Per the germline V gene, CDR1 is SGHRS and CDR2 is YFSETQ. V was shortened by 4 bases and J by 2 bases, with 12 bases between the two germline ends. CDR3 protein: CASSPGQANTGELFF. CDR3 nucleotide sequence: TGCGCCAGCAGCCCCGGACAAGCCAACACCGGGGAGCTGTTTTTT.

The V and J genes are TRBV19 and TRBJ2-5, with D tentatively TRBD1 or TRBD2 (6 bases each). The CDR3 contains 17 residues. Deletions cut 3 bases from V and 5 bases from J, with 22 bases between. Germline CDR1 and CDR2: LNHDA and SQIVND (reference sequence). DNA of the CDR3: TGTGCCAGTAGTATCTCGGGGGACATCTGGGCCGGGGAGACCCAGTACTTC. Translation gives CASSISGDIWAGETQYF.

The chain uses TRBV29-1 and TRBJ2-5; TRBD2 matches 11 bases. With V trimmed by 6 bases and J by 2 bases, 8 bases remained unmatched. This CDR3 is built from 15 residues. Per germline, CDR1 SQVTM and CDR2 ANQGSEA. The CDR3 coding sequence is TGCAGCGTCCCCCCTAGCGGGGGGTATCAAGAGACCCAGTACTTC. Translated, it gives CSVPPSGGYQETQYF.

This chain joins TRBV2 and TRBJ2-2; the D gene is possibly TRBD2 (5 bases). Germline V gene sequence: CDR1 SNHLY, CDR2 FYNNEI. The CDR3 length is 16 residues. The V and J ends lost 2 bases and 4 bases respectively, with 14 bases between them. As DNA, the CDR3 is TGTGCCAGCAGTGAACGTGCTGGGAGCTTCACCGGGGAGCTGTTTTTT. Residues: CASSERAGSFTGELFF.

V and J are TRBV7-9 and TRBJ2-5; 10 nucleotides line up with TRBD1. Unmatched junction bases numbered 3, after V lost 3 bases and J lost 5 bases. CDR3 size: 14 residues. Germline CDR1 and CDR2: SEHNR and FQNEAQ (reference sequence). The CDR3 region has the DNA TGTGCCAGCAGCTTGACAGGGGGCAGGGAGACCCAGTACTTC. Its translation is CASSLTGGRETQYF.

The V and J genes are TRBV5-1 and TRBJ2-1; D might be TRBD1 (5 bases). The CDR3 is 15 amino acids. Trimming pared 4 bases from V and 4 bases from J, leaving 15 bases between. CDR1 is SGHRS and CDR2 is YFSETQ in the germline V gene. CDR3 sequence (DNA): TGCGCCAGCAGCCACGCCCCAGGGCCTTACAATGAGCAGTTCTTC. Translated, it gives CASSHAPGPYNEQFF.

Here the CDR3 reads CASSRLVGYTF. The DNA of the CDR3 is TGTGCCAGCAGCCGCCTGGTGGGCTACACCTTC. The chain links TRBV6-6 to TRBJ1-2; D is unclear. Germline loops: CDR1 MNHNY, CDR2 SVGAGI (reference sequence). This CDR3 has 11 residues. Between the trimmed V and J ends, which lost 6 bases and 8 bases, there was a span of 10 bases.

CDR3 amino acids: CASRASGTASVDPQYF. The CDR3, as DNA: TGTGCCAGCAGAGCGTCCGGGACAGCGTCAGTGGATCCGCAGTATTTT. The gene calls are TRBV28 and TRBJ2-3, with 7 bases identical to TRBD1. Germline assignment: CDR1 MDHEN and CDR2 SYDVKM. The CDR3 is made up of 16 amino acids. After removal of 6 bases from V and 10 bases from J, the junction contained 19 bases not matched to a gene.

The chain links TRBV7-9 to TRBJ2-1; the match to TRBD2 covers 7 bases. CDR3 length equals 13 residues. J gave up 10 bases and V 3 bases, and 6 bases lay outside the gene matches. Germline V gives CDR1 SEHNR, CDR2 FQNEAQ (reference sequence). CDR3: CASSFTGEGEQFF. CDR3 sequence (DNA): TGTGCCAGCAGCTTCACGGGGGAGGGGGAGCAGTTCTTC. Variable domain in full (rest from reference TRBV7-9 and TRBJ2-1): DTGVSQNPRHKITKRGQNVTFRCDPISEHNRLYWYRQTLGQGPEFLTYFQNEAQLEKSRLLSDRFSAERPKGSFSTLEIQRTEQGDSAMYLCASSFTGEGEQFFGPGTRLTVL.

The sample holds one count of this clone. The chain has TRBV5-1 and TRBJ1-1; no definite D call. The CDR3 spans 13 residues. Germline V lookup: CDR1 SGHRS, CDR2 YFSETQ. V lost 4 bases to trimming and J lost 1 base, with 8 bases between them. The CDR3 sequence: CASSNSQNTEAFF. CDR3 in DNA: TGCGCCAGCAGCAACTCACAGAACACTGAAGCTTTCTTT.

The J gene is TRBJ2-5, the V gene TRBV27; TRBD1 might be the D (6 bases). The germline CDR1 and CDR2 sequences are MNHEY and SMNVEV (reference sequence). The CDR3 covers 13 residues. Trimming stripped 6 bases from V and 4 bases from J, with 12 bases between. The CDR3 loop reads CASRTDRTETQYF. The CDR3 bases are TGTGCCAGCAGAACCGACAGGACAGAGACCCAGTACTTC.